This TCR beta chain appears in the sequencing data of a study of T-cell reconstitution after alpha-beta-depleted transplantation in children. Preparation of the TCRbeta library was carried out with unique molecular identifiers. Via MiXCR, TCRdb re-called the PCR reads, giving one row per CDR3 protein. The sample has about 200,000 distinct CDR3 sequences, 6.6% seen once. This clonotype showed up many times. Germline CDR1 reads SEHNR; CDR2 reads FQNEAQ (reference sequence). This CDR3 has 16 amino acids. V was pared by 5 bases and J by 7 bases, with 10 bases of the junction left unmatched. The sample here was PBMCs, taken before TCRalphabeta/CD19-depleted stem cell transplant. This chain connects TRBV7-9 to TRBJ2-1, with 11 bases fitting TRBD2. The clonotype was recovered from a boy between 2 and 15 years old with acute lymphoblastic leukemia, due to receive a stem cell transplant. CDR3 loop: CASSAWGLAEINEQFF. CDR3 bases: TGTGCCAGCAGCGCCTGGGGACTAGCGGAAATTAATGAGCAGTTCTTC.